The clone carrying this T cell receptor beta chain showed up many times. Its antigen is undetermined. TCRdb processed the multiplex PCR reads anew with MiXCR; each CDR3 protein has one entry. The repertoire holds 140,000 or so distinct CDR3 sequences, with 32% as singletons. These data belong to a study of breast tumors, draining lymph nodes, adjacent tissues. Study-level results: Compared with lymph nodes, tumors were less diverse; compared with nontumor tissue, more. That most tumor T cells come from lymph nodes remained unproven.

The lymph nodes were axillary draining lymph nodes from breast cancer patients. Trimming shortened V by 0 bases and J by 2 bases, and 14 bases separated the two germline ends. The CDR3 runs 18 residues. CDR1 and CDR2 (germline): MNHEY, SVGAGI. The chain joins TRBV6-5 to TRBJ2-6; D is perhaps TRBD1 (6 bases). The origin of this receptor is a female donor with breast cancer. Some clones in this sample may be carry-over from other donors' samples. The specimen sequenced was axillary lymph node tissue. CDR3 DNA sequence: TGTGCCAGCAGTTACTCGACAAGAGGGGGAACTGGGGCCAACGTCCTGACTTTC. Protein sequence: CASSYSTRGGTGANVLTF.